This T cell receptor (beta chain) was sequenced during a study of blood T cell repertoires in COVID-19. Study context: Samples representing acute and convalescent COVID-19 were sourced from the United States, Italy and Spain. Sample material is recorded as cDNA or gDNA derived from T cells, B-cell-depleted T cells, or PBMCs.

Per the germline V gene, CDR1 is SGHVS and CDR2 is FQNEAQ. This CDR3 has 18 amino acids. J was trimmed by 4 bases and V by 4 bases; bases with no gene match: 13. Original processing methods: Nucleated cell counts were estimated from reference gene primer amplification. The table came from immunoSEQ multiplex PCR; TCRdb's copy has only in-frame clones and leaves some out. V and J calls and clone size come straight from that table; D and trimming were deduced from the DNA. The sample includes some 140,000 clones, roughly four fifths seen only once; the top ten take roughly 14%. Source material: peripheral blood. The rearrangement links TRBV7-8 to TRBJ1-2, with 12 bases aligning to TRBD1. This receptor was identified in a man older than 75 with acute or convalescent COVID-19. CDR3 coding DNA: TGTGCCAGCAGCTACCGGGAGAGGGACAGGGGGCCGAGCTATGGCTACACCTTC. It yields the protein CASSYRERDRGPSYGYTF.